The next 18 T cell receptor beta chains were all read from a single sample in a study of CD8 T cells in Susac syndrome (dated by TCRdb to 2018 to 2020). The library was obtained by the immunoSEQ multiplex PCR assay. RNA was extracted with the RNeasy kit and 0.5 to 1 ug was reverse transcribed using random hexamers. Through fastp at Q25 and MiXCR, TCRdb rebuilt clones from the public reads, retaining in-frame beta chains. Each CDR3 protein appears once, grouped with its most common genes and DNA. This sample gives more than 55,000 distinct CDR3 sequences in total; 95% of them show up just once. The ten top clones hold roughly 0.22% of the sample. The sequencing input was CD8+ T cells from PBMCs. The receptors derive from a human donor in good health.

The rearrangement joins TRBV4-3 to TRBJ1-1, with a possible D match to TRBD1 (6 bases). The V gene lost 3 bases and the J gene lost 5 bases, with 13 bases spanning the gap. Looked up from germline, CDR1 is LGHNA and CDR2 is YSLEER. CDR3 length equals 14 residues. The CDR3 here is CASSQYRGLTEAFF. The CDR3 DNA reads TGCGCCAGCAGCCAGTATCGGGGGCTAACTGAAGCTTTCTTT.

The V and J genes are TRBV29-1 and TRBJ1-2; 10 bases are shared with TRBD1. CDR1 and CDR2 from the germline V gene are SQVTM and ANQGSEA. The CDR3 runs to 12 residues. V was pared by 7 bases and J by 6 bases, with 5 bases of the junction left unmatched. The DNA for the CDR3 is TGCAGCGCCGGGACAGGGGCTGATGGCTACACCTTC. Its protein is CSAGTGADGYTF.

This clonotype was counted a single time. V and J are TRBV12-3 or TRBV12-4 and TRBJ1-4; D is undetermined. The CDR3 covers 13 residues. Between the trimmed V and J ends, which lost 4 bases and 13 bases, there was a span of 16 bases. The CDR3 nucleotides are TGTGCCAGCAGTTCCGGCCCTTTGTGGGGACTGTTTTTT. Amino acid sequence: CASSSGPLWGLFF.

The genes are TRBV4-1 and TRBJ2-7; D is unresolved. Trimming shortened V by 0 bases and J by 1 base, and 13 bases separated the two germline ends. CDR1 is MGHRA, CDR2 YSYEKL, per germline. The length of the CDR3 is 16 residues. CDR3 region: CASSQDDGRTSYEQYF. The CDR3 DNA follows: TGCGCCAGCAGCCAAGACGATGGACGTACGTCCTACGAGCAGTACTTC.

The V gene is TRBV13, the J gene TRBJ1-5; D gene unclear. In germline, CDR1 is PRHDT, CDR2 FYEKMQ (reference sequence). V lost 0 bases, J lost 3 bases, and 6 bases lay in between. This CDR3 spans 14 amino acids. The CDR3 DNA sequence: TGTGCCAGCAGCTTAGGCCAGATCAATCAGCCCCAGCATTTT. It translates to CASSLGQINQPQHF.

This clonotype was seen only once. This rearrangement joins TRBV29-1 to TRBJ2-7, with D uncertain. The V gene's germline CDR1 is SQVTM and CDR2 ANQGSEA. The CDR3 is 11 residues long. This CDR3 is CRTRIFYEQYV. In DNA, the CDR3 is TGCAGGACACGGATATTCTACGAGCAGTACGTC.

The count of this clonotype is one. V and J are TRBV7-9 and TRBJ2-5, with D possibly TRBD2 on 5 matching bases. Germline V CDR1 and CDR2: SEHNR, FQNEAQ (reference sequence). Between the trimmed V and J ends, which lost 5 bases and 6 bases, there was a span of 13 bases. The CDR3 has 13 amino acids. The CDR3 sequence is CASSPPEEQTQYF. CDR3 DNA: TGTGCCAGCAGCCCCCCGGAGGAACAGACCCAGTACTTC.

CDR3 DNA: TGTGCCTGGAGTGTATTCCAGCGGGGGGTCAATGAGCAGTTCTTC. Protein product: CAWSVFQRGVNEQFF. This chain joins TRBV30 and TRBJ2-1; 9 bases are a match to TRBD2. Trimming cost V 0 bases and J 6 bases; bases outside gene matches: 6. This CDR3 has 15 residues. Germline loops: CDR1 GTSNPN, CDR2 SVGIG (reference sequence).

The chain recombines TRBV18 with TRBJ1-1, with D uncertain. CDR1 is KGHSH, CDR2 LQKENI, per germline. This CDR3 is built from 14 residues. The germline V and J ends were trimmed by 1 base and 2 bases, with 8 bases remaining between them. The CDR3 nucleotides are TGTGCCAGCTCACCACGGGCGGGAAACACTGAAGCTTTCTTT. The encoded protein is CASSPRAGNTEAFF.

This chain uses TRBV27 with TRBJ2-1; 9 bases align to TRBD1. The J segment lost 3 bases and the V segment lost 6 bases, leaving 3 bases of the junction unmatched. The CDR3 length is 14 residues. Germline assignment: CDR1 MNHEY and CDR2 SMNVEV (reference sequence). The CDR3, as DNA: TGTGCCAGCAGCGGGACAGGGTACTACAATGAGCAGTTCTTC. This encodes CASSGTGYYNEQFF.

The chain joins TRBV29-1 to TRBJ1-1, with TRBD1 matching over 8 bases. Trimming cost V 7 bases and J 1 base; bases outside gene matches: 8. CDR1 and CDR2 (germline): SQVTM, ANQGSEA. This CDR3 comprises 14 residues. CDR3 coding DNA: TGCAGCGCAAGTAACAGGGGGGGGAACACTGAAGCTTTCTTT. Amino acids: CSASNRGGNTEAFF.

This clonotype has just one count. The V gene is TRBV6-5, the J gene TRBJ2-3; no reliable D call. V was pared by 8 bases and J by 1 base, with 10 bases between. Per the germline V gene, CDR1 is MNHEY and CDR2 is SVGAGI. The CDR3 is made up of 13 amino acids. The CDR3 is CASGYLRTDTQYF. The CDR3 nucleotides read TGTGCCAGCGGGTATCTACGCACAGATACGCAGTATTTT.

This chain links TRBV13 with TRBJ1-5; possibly TRBD1 for D (6 bases). V was cut by 0 bases and J by 2 bases, with 11 bases left in between. Germline V gene lookup returns CDR1 PRHDT and CDR2 FYEKMQ (reference sequence). The CDR3 sequence is 16 residues long. CDR3 in amino acids: CASSLGNRAGNQPQHF. In DNA, the CDR3 is TGTGCCAGCAGCTTAGGCAACAGGGCGGGCAATCAGCCCCAGCATTTT.

V gene TRBV27 combines with J gene TRBJ2-1, with D perhaps matching TRBD2 (5 bases). Germline loops: CDR1 MNHEY, CDR2 SMNVEV (reference sequence). CDR3 length equals 13 residues. The germline V and J ends were trimmed by 8 bases and 3 bases, with 11 bases remaining between them. The CDR3 coding sequence is TGTGCCAGCTCGGGGATGAGCTACAATGAGCAGTTCTTC. This encodes CASSGMSYNEQFF.

The chain uses TRBV3-1 and TRBJ2-5; the match to TRBD2 covers 9 bases. There are 14 residues in the CDR3. Germline V gene data show CDR1 as LGHDT and CDR2 as YNNKEL (reference sequence). Trimming at V came to 3 bases and at J to 5 bases, leaving 4 bases not matched to a gene. The CDR3 DNA reads as TGTGCCAGCAGCCACAGCGGGGGGCGGGAGACCCAGTACTTC. Its protein is CASSHSGGRETQYF.

The genes are TRBV4-1 and TRBJ1-5; possible D gene TRBD1, 6 bases. Germline assignment: CDR1 MGHRA and CDR2 YSYEKL. This CDR3 comprises 15 residues. The V gene lost 2 bases and the J gene lost 2 bases, with 10 bases spanning the gap. The CDR3 DNA reads TGCGCCAGCAGCCAAATAAACAGGGGCAATCAGCCCCAGCATTTT. Translated, it gives CASSQINRGNQPQHF.

This chain connects TRBV13 to TRBJ1-1; TRBD1 matches 9 bases. The CDR3 runs to 11 residues. Germline values: CDR1 PRHDT, CDR2 FYEKMQ (reference sequence). The J segment lost 12 bases and the V segment lost 6 bases, leaving 5 bases of the junction unmatched. The chain's CDR3 is CASSYRGQSFF. DNA for the CDR3: TGTGCCAGCAGTTACAGGGGGCAATCTTTCTTT.

The rearrangement uses TRBV20-1 and TRBJ1-2, with TRBD1 as a possible D gene (6 bases). The CDR3 spans 15 residues. V was cut by 0 bases and J by 4 bases, with 15 bases left in between. Germline V gene sequence: CDR1 DFQATT, CDR2 SNEGSKA (reference sequence). The CDR3 region is CSARDLGGAGYGYTF. The CDR3 DNA is TGCAGTGCTAGAGATCTCGGGGGGGCAGGCTATGGCTACACCTTC.